These 8 T cell receptor beta chains share one sample of origin, sequenced in a study of T cells in localized non-small cell lung cancer. Produced via immunoSEQ multiplex PCR; TCRdb's table is partial and in-frame only. The sample shows 130,000 or so clones, more than 70% of them seen only once. The specimen was peripheral blood, collected before any cancer treatment. These receptors were taken from a female donor older than 55 with stage I lung adenocarcinoma.

The CDR3 nucleotides are TGTGCCAGCAGTTCAGCGGTGCGGGAGACCCAGTACTTC. As protein: CASSSAVRETQYF. The chain is built from TRBV7-3 and TRBJ2-5; D possibly corresponds to TRBD2 (5 bases). Trimming left V 6 bases short and J 5 bases short, with 13 bases between. There are 13 residues in the CDR3. Looked up from germline, CDR1 is SGHTA and CDR2 is FQGTGA.

This chain links TRBV5-6 with TRBJ2-7, with D perhaps being TRBD1 or TRBD2 (5 bases each). The CDR3 runs to 15 residues. Germline CDR1 SGHDT, CDR2 YYEEEE. V gave up 4 bases and J gave up 6 bases, with 20 bases separating them. The CDR3 region has the DNA TGTGCCAGCAGCCCCCCAAGGGGACCTAGCTCCGAGCAGTACTTC. Protein sequence: CASSPPRGPSSEQYF.

The V and J genes are TRBV2 and TRBJ1-5, with 7 nucleotides matching TRBD1. With V trimmed by 6 bases and J by 5 bases, 7 bases remained unmatched. CDR3 length: 14 residues. Per germline, CDR1 SNHLY and CDR2 FYNNEI. DNA for the CDR3: TGTGCCAGCAGCCGACAGGGTACCGATCAGCCCCAGCATTTT. Encoded protein: CASSRQGTDQPQHF.

The genes are TRBV6-5 and TRBJ2-5; D gene ambiguous. Germline V gene data show CDR1 as MNHEY and CDR2 as SVGAGI. The V end was cut by 0 bases, the J end by 5 bases, with 13 bases between. The CDR3 covers 15 residues. The CDR3 is CASSYSPDPAETQYF. In DNA, the CDR3 is TGTGCCAGCAGTTACTCACCCGATCCGGCGGAGACCCAGTACTTC.

V is TRBV7-6 and J is TRBJ2-6, with D unclear. Trimming removed 2 bases from V and 2 bases from J, with 10 bases in between. Germline V CDR1 and CDR2: SGHVS, FNYEAQ. CDR3 length: 16 amino acids. CDR3: CASSLSNKAGANVLTF. The CDR3 DNA follows: TGTGCCAGCAGCTTAAGCAACAAGGCTGGGGCCAACGTCCTGACTTTC.

This chain joins TRBV7-9 and TRBJ2-7; D uncertain. CDR3 length equals 11 residues. From germline, CDR1 is SEHNR and CDR2 FQNEAQ (reference sequence). The germline V and J ends were trimmed by 11 bases and 4 bases, with 12 bases remaining between them. CDR3 loop: CAPRVGYEQYF. CDR3 DNA sequence: TGTGCCCCCAGAGTAGGATACGAGCAGTACTTC.

The chain carries TRBV6-1 and TRBJ2-7; 9 positions match TRBD2. Germline CDR1 MNHNS, CDR2 SASEGT. The CDR3 is made up of 14 amino acids. Trimming removed 4 bases from V and 0 bases from J; junction bases left unmatched: 1. The CDR3 DNA is TGTGCCAGCAGTGGGACTAGCGTCTCCTACGAGCAGTACTTC. Protein product: CASSGTSVSYEQYF.

This rearrangement joins TRBV6-4 to TRBJ2-1; 11 bases line up with TRBD2. Trimming at V came to 0 bases and at J to 3 bases, leaving 4 bases not matched to a gene. CDR1 and CDR2 (germline): MRHNA, SNTAGT. This CDR3 has 17 residues. CDR3 bases: TGTGCCAGCAGTGACTCTAGCGGGAGGGCGAACTACAATGAGCAGTTCTTC. It specifies CASSDSSGRANYNEQFF.